This T cell receptor (beta chain) was retrieved from a study of blood T cell repertoires in COVID-19. The germline V gene encodes CDR1 LGHDT and CDR2 YNNKEL (reference sequence). Deletions cut 4 bases from V and 4 bases from J, with 14 bases between. The CDR3 length is 15 residues. This table comes from immunoSEQ multiplex PCR, and its TCRdb copy is limited to in-frame clones, with some not included. The sample lists some 260,000 clones, about 80% occurring once. Sample: PBMCs or T cells enriched from blood (not recorded which). This rearrangement joins TRBV3-1 (or the pseudogene TRBV3-2) to TRBJ1-3; D is unclear. This TCR was sampled from a man younger than 40 with acute COVID-19. DNA of the CDR3: TGTGCCAGCAGCCCCCGAGCGGGTTCCGGAAACACCATATATTTT. Amino acids: CASSPRAGSGNTIYF.